What follows describes a single T cell receptor beta chain. The antigen is undetermined. Sequencing of cultured CD4+ T cell DNA used the Oncomine TCR Beta short-read assay. Each CDR3 protein gets one entry after TCRdb re-called the PCR reads with MiXCR. Altogether about 24,000 distinct CDR3 sequences are present, around 62% being singletons, with the ten largest covering 6.5% to 10%. This entry comes from a study of vaccination and CD4 T cells after COVID-19. This sample's treatment: roughly 11-day PBMC culture with coronavirus spike peptide pools or control peptides (ViraFEST assay). CDR3 size: 16 residues. Germline lookup yields CDR1 DFQATT and CDR2 SNEGSKA (reference sequence). Unmatched junction bases numbered 8, after V lost 4 bases and J lost 0 bases.

Sequenced: CD4+ T cells from blood, cultured in vitro. This clonotype originated in a human donor who had recovered from COVID-19. The gene calls are TRBV20-1 and TRBJ2-7, with 11 bases aligning to TRBD2. The CDR3 loop reads CSATGTSGLASYEQYF. CDR3 nucleotide sequence: TGCAGTGCTACCGGGACTAGCGGACTGGCCTCCTACGAGCAGTACTTC.